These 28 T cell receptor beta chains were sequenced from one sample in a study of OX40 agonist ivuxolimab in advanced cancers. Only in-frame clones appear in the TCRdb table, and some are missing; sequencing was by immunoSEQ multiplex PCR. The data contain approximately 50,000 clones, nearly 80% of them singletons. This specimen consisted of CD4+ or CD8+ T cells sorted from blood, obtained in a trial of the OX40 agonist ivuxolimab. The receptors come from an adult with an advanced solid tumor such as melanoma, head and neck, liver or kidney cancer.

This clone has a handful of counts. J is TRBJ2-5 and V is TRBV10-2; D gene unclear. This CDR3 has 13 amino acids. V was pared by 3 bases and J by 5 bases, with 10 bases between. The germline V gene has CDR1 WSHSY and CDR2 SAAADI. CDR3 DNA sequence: TGCGCCAGCAGTGAACCGGGTCGGGAGACCCAGTACTTC. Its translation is CASSEPGRETQYF.

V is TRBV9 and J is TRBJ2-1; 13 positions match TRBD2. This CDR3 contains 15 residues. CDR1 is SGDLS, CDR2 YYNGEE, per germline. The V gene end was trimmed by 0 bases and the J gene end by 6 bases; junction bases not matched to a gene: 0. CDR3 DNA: TGTGCCAGCAGCGTAGGGACTAGCGGGAGCAATGAGCAGTTCTTC. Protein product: CASSVGTSGSNEQFF.

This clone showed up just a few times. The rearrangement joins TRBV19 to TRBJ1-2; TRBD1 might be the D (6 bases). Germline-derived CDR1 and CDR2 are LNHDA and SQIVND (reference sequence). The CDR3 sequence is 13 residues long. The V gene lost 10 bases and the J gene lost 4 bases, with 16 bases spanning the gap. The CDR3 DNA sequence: TGTGCCACCAAGGGGCAGGGGAGCTATGGCTACACCTTC. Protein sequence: CATKGQGSYGYTF.

This chain's CDR3 is CASSSLAGFSSTDTQYF. CDR3 bases: TGTGCCAGCAGTAGCCTAGCGGGGTTTTCTAGCACAGATACGCAGTATTTT. This chain joins TRBV27 and TRBJ2-3; 9 bases are shared with TRBD2. The CDR3 runs to 17 residues. Germline CDR1 MNHEY, CDR2 SMNVEV (reference sequence). V lost 5 bases and J lost 0; bases outside the gene matches: 9.

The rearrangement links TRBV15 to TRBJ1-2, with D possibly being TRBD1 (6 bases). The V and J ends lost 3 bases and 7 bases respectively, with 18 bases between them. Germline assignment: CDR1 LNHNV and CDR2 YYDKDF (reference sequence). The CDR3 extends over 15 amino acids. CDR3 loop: CATSRDSRLEGGYTF. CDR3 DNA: TGTGCCACCAGCAGGGACAGTAGACTAGAGGGTGGCTACACCTTC.

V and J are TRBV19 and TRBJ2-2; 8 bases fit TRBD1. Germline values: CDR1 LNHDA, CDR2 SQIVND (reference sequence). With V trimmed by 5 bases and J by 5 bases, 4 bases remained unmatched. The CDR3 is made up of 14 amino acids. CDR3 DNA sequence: TGTGCCAGTAGTCTACGGGACAGGACCGGGGAGCTGTTTTTT. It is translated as CASSLRDRTGELFF.

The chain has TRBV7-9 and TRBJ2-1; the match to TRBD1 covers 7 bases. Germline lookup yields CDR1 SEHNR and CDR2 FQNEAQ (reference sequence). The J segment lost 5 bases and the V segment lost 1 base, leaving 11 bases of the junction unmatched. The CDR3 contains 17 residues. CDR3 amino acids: CASSLGQGVIYNNEQFF. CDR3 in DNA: TGTGCCAGCAGCTTAGGTCAGGGGGTTATCTACAACAATGAGCAGTTCTTC.

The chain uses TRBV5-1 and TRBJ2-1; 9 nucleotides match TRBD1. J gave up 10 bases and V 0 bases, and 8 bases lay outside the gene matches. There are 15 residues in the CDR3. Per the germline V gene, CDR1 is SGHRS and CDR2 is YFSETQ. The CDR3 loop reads CASSLGTGVRGEQFF. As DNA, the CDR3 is TGCGCCAGCAGCTTGGGGACAGGGGTCCGTGGGGAGCAGTTCTTC. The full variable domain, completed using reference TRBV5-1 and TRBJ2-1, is KAGVTQTPRYLIKTRGQQVTLSCSPISGHRSVSWYQQTPGQGLQFLFEYFSETQRNKGNFPGRFSGRQFSNSRSEMNVSTLELGDSALYLCASSLGTGVRGEQFFGPGTRLTVL.

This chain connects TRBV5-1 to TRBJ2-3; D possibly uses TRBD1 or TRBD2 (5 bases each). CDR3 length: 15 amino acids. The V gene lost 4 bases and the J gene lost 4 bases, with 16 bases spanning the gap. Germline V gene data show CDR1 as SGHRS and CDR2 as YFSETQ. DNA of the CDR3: TGCGCCAGCAGCCCGGGACGGACCGTTTCAGATACGCAGTATTTT. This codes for CASSPGRTVSDTQYF.

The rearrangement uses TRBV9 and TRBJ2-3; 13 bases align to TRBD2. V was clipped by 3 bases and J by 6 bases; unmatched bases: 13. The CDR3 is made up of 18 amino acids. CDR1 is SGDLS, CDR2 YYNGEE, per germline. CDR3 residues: CASSAPPRLAGGGDTQYF. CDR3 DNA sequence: TGTGCCAGCAGCGCGCCACCTCGACTAGCGGGGGGCGGGGATACGCAGTATTTT.

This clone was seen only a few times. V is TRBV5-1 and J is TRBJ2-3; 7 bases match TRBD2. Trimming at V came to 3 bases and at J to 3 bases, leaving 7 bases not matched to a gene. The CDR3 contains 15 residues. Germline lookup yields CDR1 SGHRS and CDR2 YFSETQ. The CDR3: CASSWGGARTDTQYF. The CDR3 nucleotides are TGCGCCAGCAGCTGGGGAGGGGCGCGGACAGATACGCAGTATTTT.

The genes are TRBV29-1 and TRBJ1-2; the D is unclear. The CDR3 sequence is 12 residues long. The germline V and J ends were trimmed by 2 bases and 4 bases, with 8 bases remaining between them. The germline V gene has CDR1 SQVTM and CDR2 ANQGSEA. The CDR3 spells CSVEQDPYGYTF. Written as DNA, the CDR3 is TGCAGCGTTGAACAGGACCCCTATGGCTACACCTTC.

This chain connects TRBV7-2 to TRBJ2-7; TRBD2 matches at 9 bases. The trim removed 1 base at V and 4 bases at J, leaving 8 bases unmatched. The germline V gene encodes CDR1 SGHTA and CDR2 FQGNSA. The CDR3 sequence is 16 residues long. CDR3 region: CASSLVGGRAQYEQYF. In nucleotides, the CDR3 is TGTGCCAGCAGCTTAGTTGGCGGGAGGGCACAGTACGAGCAGTACTTC.

CDR3 nucleotides: TGCGCCAGCAGAAGGACAGAGAGCTCCTACAATGAGCAGTTCTTC. It codes for CASRRTESSYNEQFF. The chain couples TRBV5-1 to TRBJ2-1, with D perhaps TRBD1 (6 bases). Looked up from germline, CDR1 is SGHRS and CDR2 is YFSETQ. This CDR3 has 15 amino acids. V lost 5 bases, J lost 0 bases, and 12 bases lay in between.

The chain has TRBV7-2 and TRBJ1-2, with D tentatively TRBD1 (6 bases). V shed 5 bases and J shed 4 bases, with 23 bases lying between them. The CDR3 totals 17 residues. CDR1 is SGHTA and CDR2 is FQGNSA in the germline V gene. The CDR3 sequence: CASSKEGGQLERYGYTF. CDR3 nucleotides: TGTGCCAGCAGCAAAGAGGGAGGACAGTTGGAACGCTATGGCTACACCTTC.

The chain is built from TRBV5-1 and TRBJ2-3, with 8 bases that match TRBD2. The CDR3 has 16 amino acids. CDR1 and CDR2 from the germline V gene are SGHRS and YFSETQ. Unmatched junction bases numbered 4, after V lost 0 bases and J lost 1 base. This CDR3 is CASSLGGGMRTDTQYF. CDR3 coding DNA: TGCGCCAGCAGCTTGGGCGGGGGGATGCGCACAGATACGCAGTATTTT.

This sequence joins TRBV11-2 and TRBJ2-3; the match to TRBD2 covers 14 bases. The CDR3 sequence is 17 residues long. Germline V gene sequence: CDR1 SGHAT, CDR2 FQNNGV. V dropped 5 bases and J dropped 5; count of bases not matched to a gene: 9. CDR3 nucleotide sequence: TGTGCCAGCAGCCCCGGACTAGCGGGAGGACATGGAGATACGCAGTATTTT. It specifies CASSPGLAGGHGDTQYF.

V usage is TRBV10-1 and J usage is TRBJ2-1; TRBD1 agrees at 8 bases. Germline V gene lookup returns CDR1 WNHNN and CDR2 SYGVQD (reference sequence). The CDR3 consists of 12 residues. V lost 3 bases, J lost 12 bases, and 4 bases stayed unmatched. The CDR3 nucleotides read TGCGCCAGCAGTGATGACAGGGGAGGGCAGTTCTTC. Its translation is CASSDDRGGQFF.

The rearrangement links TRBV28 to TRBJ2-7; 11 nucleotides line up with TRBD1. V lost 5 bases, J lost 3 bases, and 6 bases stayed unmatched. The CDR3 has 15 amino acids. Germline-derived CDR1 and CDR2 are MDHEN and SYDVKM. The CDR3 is CASSPAGTGGYEQYF. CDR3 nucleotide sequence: TGTGCCAGCAGTCCGGCCGGGACAGGGGGCTACGAGCAGTACTTC.

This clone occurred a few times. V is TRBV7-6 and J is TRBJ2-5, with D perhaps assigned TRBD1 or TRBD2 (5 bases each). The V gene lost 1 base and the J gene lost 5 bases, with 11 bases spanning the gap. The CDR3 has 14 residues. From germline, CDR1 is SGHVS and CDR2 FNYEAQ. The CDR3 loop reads CASSLEAGTETQYF. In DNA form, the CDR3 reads TGTGCCAGCAGCTTAGAGGCTGGGACGGAGACCCAGTACTTC.

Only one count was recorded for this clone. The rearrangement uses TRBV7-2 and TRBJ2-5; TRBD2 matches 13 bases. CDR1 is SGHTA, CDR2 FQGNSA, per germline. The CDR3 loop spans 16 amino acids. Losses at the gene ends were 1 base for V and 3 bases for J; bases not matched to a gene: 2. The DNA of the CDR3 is TGTGCCAGCAGCTTAGATGGGACTAGCGGGAAAGAGACCCAGTACTTC. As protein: CASSLDGTSGKETQYF.

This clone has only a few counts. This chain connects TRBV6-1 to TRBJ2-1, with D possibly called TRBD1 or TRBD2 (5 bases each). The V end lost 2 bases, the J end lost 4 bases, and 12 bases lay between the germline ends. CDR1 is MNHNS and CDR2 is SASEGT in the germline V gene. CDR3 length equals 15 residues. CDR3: CASSESRGPYNEQFF. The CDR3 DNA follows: TGTGCCAGCAGTGAAAGCCGGGGCCCGTACAATGAGCAGTTCTTC.

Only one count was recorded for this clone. For the CDR3, the DNA is TGTGCCAGCAGTTACGAGGGAGCGAACACCGGGGAGCTGTTTTTT. As protein: CASSYEGANTGELFF. The V and J genes are TRBV6-6 and TRBJ2-2; a weak D match, TRBD2 (5 bases). V was clipped by 2 bases and J by 0 bases, with 7 bases between them. The germline V gene has CDR1 MNHNY and CDR2 SVGAGI (reference sequence). This CDR3 region has 15 residues.

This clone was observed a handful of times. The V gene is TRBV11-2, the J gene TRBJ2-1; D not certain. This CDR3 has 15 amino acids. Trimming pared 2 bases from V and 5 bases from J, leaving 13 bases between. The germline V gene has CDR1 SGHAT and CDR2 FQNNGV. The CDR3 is CASSLRQRDNNEQFF. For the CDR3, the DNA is TGTGCCAGCAGCTTAAGGCAAAGAGACAACAATGAGCAGTTCTTC. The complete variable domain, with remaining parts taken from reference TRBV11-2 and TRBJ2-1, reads EAGVAQSPRYKIIEKRQSVAFWCNPISGHATLYWYQQILGQGPKLLIQFQNNGVVDDSQLPKDRFSAERLKGVDSTLKIQPAKLEDSAVYLCASSLRQRDNNEQFFGPGTRLTVL.

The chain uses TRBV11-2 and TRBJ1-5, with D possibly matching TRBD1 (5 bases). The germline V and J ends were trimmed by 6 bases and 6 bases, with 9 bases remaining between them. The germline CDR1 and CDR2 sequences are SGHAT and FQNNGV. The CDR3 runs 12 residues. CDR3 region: CASSFGGQPQHF. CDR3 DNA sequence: TGTGCCAGCAGTTTCGGGGGTCAGCCCCAGCATTTT. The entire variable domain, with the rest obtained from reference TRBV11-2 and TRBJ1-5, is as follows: EAGVAQSPRYKIIEKRQSVAFWCNPISGHATLYWYQQILGQGPKLLIQFQNNGVVDDSQLPKDRFSAERLKGVDSTLKIQPAKLEDSAVYLCASSFGGQPQHFGDGTRLSIL.

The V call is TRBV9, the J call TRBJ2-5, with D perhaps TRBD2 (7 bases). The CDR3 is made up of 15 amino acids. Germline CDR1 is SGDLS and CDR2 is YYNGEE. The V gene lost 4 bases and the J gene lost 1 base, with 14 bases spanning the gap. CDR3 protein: CASSPHGGPQETQYF. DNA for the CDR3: TGTGCCAGCAGCCCCCACGGGGGGCCCCAAGAGACCCAGTACTTC.

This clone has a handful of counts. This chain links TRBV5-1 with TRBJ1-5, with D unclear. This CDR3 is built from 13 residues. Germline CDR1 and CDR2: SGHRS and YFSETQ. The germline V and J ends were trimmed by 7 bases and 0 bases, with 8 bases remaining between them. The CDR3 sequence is CASASDSNQPQHF. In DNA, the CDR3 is TGCGCCAGCGCCTCGGATAGCAATCAGCCCCAGCATTTT. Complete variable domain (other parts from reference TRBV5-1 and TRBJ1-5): KAGVTQTPRYLIKTRGQQVTLSCSPISGHRSVSWYQQTPGQGLQFLFEYFSETQRNKGNFPGRFSGRQFSNSRSEMNVSTLELGDSALYLCASASDSNQPQHFGDGTRLSIL.

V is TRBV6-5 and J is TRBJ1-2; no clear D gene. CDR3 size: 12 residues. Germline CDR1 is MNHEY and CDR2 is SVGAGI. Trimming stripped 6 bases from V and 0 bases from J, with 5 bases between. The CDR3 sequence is CASRRANYGYTF. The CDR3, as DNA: TGTGCCAGCAGAAGGGCTAACTATGGCTACACCTTC.